The present T cell receptor (beta chain) was sequenced within a study of T and B cells in COVID-19 patients. In the study overall: Of 20 active-infection patients, 12 were critically ill with mechanical ventilation or extracorporeal membrane oxygenation.

Blood genomic DNA input for TRB amplification was roughly 250-500 ng. CDR1 is DFQATT and CDR2 is SNEGSKA in the germline V gene (reference sequence). Trimming stripped 5 bases from V and 2 bases from J, with 16 bases between. The CDR3 has 15 amino acids. Multiplex PCR with BIOMED2 TRB-A/B primer pools amplified TRB rearrangements. In TCRdb, the multiplex PCR reads were re-called with MiXCR into one record per CDR3 protein. Of approximately 15,000 distinct CDR3 sequences listed, about 30% are singletons. Sequencing input: blood. The V and J genes are TRBV20-1 and TRBJ2-1; D is possibly TRBD2 (5 bases). This sequence originates from a human donor who had recovered from COVID-19. Written as DNA, the CDR3 is TGCAGTGCTCCGACCGGGATTGGGGCCTACAATGAGCAGTTCTTC. Translation: CSAPTGIGAYNEQFF.